One sample yielded the 32 T cell receptor beta chains listed below, sequenced in a study of T cells in localized non-small cell lung cancer (dated by TCRdb to about 2020). Libraries came from the immunoSEQ multiplex PCR assay. What TCRdb holds here is the immuneACCESS table cut down to in-frame rearrangements. Part of the clones is not present; checked against another copy, under half of the missing clones reflect an unresolved V gene, and the others are unexplained. This sample holds roughly 2,700 clones; over 25% were observed only once. The ten most abundant clones make up 15% of the sample. This material consisted of lung tumor tissue, taken before any cancer treatment. Receptors were obtained from an older female donor with stage II squamous cell lung carcinoma.

This chain links TRBV7-2 with TRBJ1-2; D may be TRBD1 (5 bases). V was clipped by 8 bases and J by 5 bases, with 15 bases between them. The CDR3 is 13 amino acids. CDR1 is SGHTA and CDR2 is FQGNSA in the germline V gene. CDR3 protein: CASRDGLVYGYTF. Here the CDR3 DNA reads TGTGCCAGCCGGGACGGACTCGTTTATGGCTACACCTTC.

This chain connects TRBV6-8 to TRBJ2-5; 8 bases match TRBD1. V lost 6 bases, J lost 5 bases, and 11 bases stayed unmatched. Germline values: CDR1 MNHGY, CDR2 SAAAGT. CDR3 length equals 15 residues. CDR3 bases: TGTGCCAGCAGGAGGAACGACAGGGGCGGTGAGACCCAGTACTTC. Protein product: CASRRNDRGGETQYF.

The chain couples TRBV6-8 to TRBJ1-6; D not certain. Looked up from germline, CDR1 is MNHGY and CDR2 is SAAAGT. Trimming left V 8 bases short and J 10 bases short, with 12 bases between. The CDR3 covers 12 residues. The chain's CDR3 is CASAPWESPLHF. The DNA of the CDR3 is TGTGCCAGCGCCCCGTGGGAGTCACCCCTCCACTTT.

The chain joins TRBV19 to TRBJ2-1, with 7 nucleotides matching TRBD1. This CDR3 has 13 residues. CDR1 is LNHDA and CDR2 is SQIVND in the germline V gene (reference sequence). The CDR3 nucleotides read TGTGGGTGGAGGACAGGAACCAACAATGAGCAGTTCTTC. Translation: CGWRTGTNNEQFF.

This chain joins TRBV4-1 and TRBJ2-7; a weak D match, TRBD2 (5 bases). The germline CDR1 and CDR2 sequences are MGHRA and YSYEKL. CDR3 length: 13 amino acids. The V end lost 8 bases, the J end lost 4 bases, and 15 bases lay between the germline ends. CDR3 residues: CASGTGLGYEQYF. CDR3 DNA sequence: TGCGCCAGCGGTACGGGGTTGGGATACGAGCAGTACTTC.

This clone turned up a few times. For the CDR3, the DNA is TGTGCCAGCAGCGTAGATGAGGGGATTTACAATGAGCAGTTCTTC. It translates to CASSVDEGIYNEQFF. The chain joins TRBV9 to TRBJ2-1, with D possibly called TRBD1 or TRBD2 (5 bases each). Germline V gives CDR1 SGDLS, CDR2 YYNGEE. The CDR3 runs to 15 residues. V lost 0 bases and J lost 4, with 11 bases in between. The complete variable domain, with remaining parts taken from reference TRBV9 and TRBJ2-1, reads DSGVTQTPKHLITATGQRVTLRCSPRSGDLSVYWYQQSLDQGLQFLIQYYNGEERAKGNILERFSAQQFPDLHSELNLSSLELGDSALYFCASSVDEGIYNEQFFGPGTRLTVL.

By proportion, this clone is medium-sized. This chain connects TRBV1 to TRBJ1-1. TRBV1 corresponds to a pseudogene. The length of the CDR3 is 14 residues. CDR3: CASSQVFGNTEAFF. The CDR3 region has the DNA TGCGCCAGCAGCCAAGTCTTCGGGAACACTGAAGCTTTCTTT.

This sequence joins TRBV28 and TRBJ2-3; D is unclear. In germline, CDR1 is MDHEN, CDR2 SYDVKM. The length of the CDR3 is 13 residues. V was pared by 3 bases and J by 2 bases, with 6 bases between. The CDR3 DNA sequence: TGTGCCAGCAGTTTCGCAGACACAGATACGCAGTATTTT. As protein: CASSFADTDTQYF.

This clone has only a few counts. J is TRBJ1-6 and V is TRBV6-8, with 9 bases identical to TRBD1. Trimming removed 4 bases from V and 9 bases from J; junction bases left unmatched: 7. This CDR3 spans 15 amino acids. Per the germline V gene, CDR1 is MNHGY and CDR2 is SAAAGT. The CDR3, as DNA: TGTGCCAGCAGTTCCAGGGACAGGGTATCTTCACCCCTCCACTTT. The encoded protein is CASSSRDRVSSPLHF.

This chain links TRBV19 with TRBJ2-2; D uncertain. Germline V lookup: CDR1 LNHDA, CDR2 SQIVND (reference sequence). V shed 3 bases and J shed 6 bases, with 14 bases lying between them. The CDR3 has 15 residues. The CDR3 nucleotides are TGTGCCAGTAGTATCGACTCCGACTGGGCCGGGGAGCTGTTTTTT. Its translation: CASSIDSDWAGELFF. The full variable domain, its missing parts supplied by reference TRBV19 and TRBJ2-2, is DGGITQSPKYLFRKEGQNVTLSCEQNLNHDAMYWYRQDPGQGLRLIYYSQIVNDFQKGDIAEGYSVSREKKESFPLTVTSAQKNPTAFYLCASSIDSDWAGELFFGEGSRLTVL.

CDR3 in amino acids: CASSPGKGHSYEQYF. CDR3 nucleotide sequence: TGTGCCAGCAGCCCAGGGAAGGGGCACTCCTACGAGCAGTACTTC. The genes are TRBV11-3 and TRBJ2-7, with D possibly being TRBD1 (5 bases). V was pared by 5 bases and J by 0 bases, with 14 bases between. CDR3 length: 15 amino acids. The V gene's germline CDR1 is SGHNT and CDR2 YENEEA.

The genes are TRBV6-8 and TRBJ2-7; the D gene is possibly TRBD2 (7 bases). Trimming removed 5 bases from V and 6 bases from J, with 14 bases in between. Germline assignment: CDR1 MNHGY and CDR2 SAAAGT. The CDR3 runs 13 residues. This CDR3 reads CASSGGGGVEQYF. CDR3 DNA: TGTGCCAGCAGTGGTGGAGGGGGGGTCGAGCAGTACTTC.

The rearrangement joins TRBV10-1 to TRBJ1-1, with D perhaps matching TRBD1 (6 bases). The CDR3 spans 14 residues. V was cut by 6 bases and J by 6 bases, with 17 bases left in between. The germline gives CDR1 WNHNN, CDR2 SYGVQD (reference sequence). CDR3 region: CASRVRGGRAEAFF. The CDR3 DNA sequence: TGCGCCAGCAGGGTTAGGGGGGGTAGGGCTGAAGCTTTCTTT.

Written as DNA, the CDR3 is TGCGCCAGCAGCCTAGGGACAGGGGGAGGCAATGGGGACGAGCAGTACTTC. Its translation is CASSLGTGGGNGDEQYF. The gene calls are TRBV5-1 and TRBJ2-7, with 11 bases lining up with TRBD1. The CDR3 sequence is 17 residues long. The junction had 14 bases not matched to a gene; V was cut back by 4 bases and J by 5 bases. Germline values: CDR1 SGHRS, CDR2 YFSETQ.

This clone is classed as medium-sized. The chain recombines TRBV9 with TRBJ1-6, with D maybe TRBD1 (5 bases). The CDR3 extends over 16 amino acids. From germline, CDR1 is SGDLS and CDR2 YYNGEE. V lost 5 bases to trimming and J lost 6 bases, with 18 bases between them. The CDR3 sequence is CASSEGGGDSNSPLHF. CDR3 nucleotides: TGTGCCAGCAGTGAAGGCGGAGGGGATTCTAATTCACCCCTCCACTTT.

This clone was counted a few times. The chain joins TRBV11-3 to TRBJ2-6; D remains ambiguous. V lost 1 base and J lost 2, with 6 bases in between. Germline CDR1 is SGHNT and CDR2 is YENEEA. The CDR3 is 15 amino acids. Here the CDR3 reads CASSLGHTGANVLTF. The CDR3 DNA reads TGTGCCAGCAGCTTAGGCCACACTGGGGCCAACGTCCTGACTTTC.

V is TRBV11-3 and J is TRBJ1-6; tentatively, D is TRBD1 (6 bases). The CDR3 sequence is 16 residues long. V was clipped by 5 bases and J by 7 bases, with 18 bases between them. The V gene's germline CDR1 is SGHNT and CDR2 YENEEA. Written as DNA, the CDR3 is TGTGCCAGCAGCACCCGGACAGAGATAAAGAATTCACCCCTCCACTTT. Amino acid sequence: CASSTRTEIKNSPLHF.

This clone is labeled medium-sized. V gene TRBV10-3 combines with J gene TRBJ1-5; 7 bases map to TRBD1. The CDR3 spans 16 residues. The germline CDR1 and CDR2 sequences are ENHRY and SYGVKD. Unmatched junction bases numbered 12, after V lost 10 bases and J lost 0 bases. The CDR3 coding sequence is TGTGCCACCCAGCCGGGGACAGATTATAGCAATCAGCCCCAGCATTTT. Translation gives CATQPGTDYSNQPQHF.

This clone was picked up a small number of times. The V and J genes are TRBV28 and TRBJ1-1, with unresolved D. Trimming removed 2 bases at V and 4 bases at J, with 8 bases between. This CDR3 contains 13 residues. The germline V gene encodes CDR1 MDHEN and CDR2 SYDVKM. The CDR3 loop reads CASSLLSRTEAFF. The CDR3 DNA follows: TGTGCCAGCAGTTTACTTAGCCGCACTGAAGCTTTCTTT.

CDR3 in amino acids: CASSLTTTLGNTEAFF. CDR3 in DNA: TGTGCCAGCAGCCTCACAACTACTCTGGGGAACACTGAAGCTTTCTTT. The genes are TRBV11-3 and TRBJ1-1; D is undetermined. Germline assignment: CDR1 SGHNT and CDR2 YENEEA. The V and J ends lost 5 bases and 1 base respectively, with 17 bases between them. The CDR3 covers 16 residues.

This clone was counted a few times. This chain connects TRBV18 to TRBJ1-2; TRBD1 matches 10 bases. V dropped 3 bases and J dropped 3; count of bases not matched to a gene: 1. This CDR3 region has 14 residues. Germline CDR1 reads KGHSH; CDR2 reads LQKENI. Written as DNA, the CDR3 is TGTGCCAGCTCACCGGGACAGGGGCACTATGGCTACACCTTC. This codes for CASSPGQGHYGYTF.

This clone was seen a handful of times. The chain links TRBV11-3 to TRBJ1-2, with 11 bases that match TRBD1. There are 15 residues in the CDR3. Germline CDR1 is SGHNT and CDR2 is YENEEA. The junction had 4 bases not matched to a gene; V was cut back by 4 bases and J by 3 bases. The CDR3 region has the DNA TGTGCCAGCAGCTCCGGACAGGGGGCGGACTATGGCTACACCTTC. Translation: CASSSGQGADYGYTF.

In its sample, this clone was seen a few times. The chain combines TRBV1 with TRBJ1-2; the table's D call TRBD1 went unverified against the DNA. TRBV1 is a pseudogene. The CDR3 is 15 residues long. The CDR3 reads CASSQGGTGGYGYTF. CDR3 nucleotides: TGCGCCAGCAGCCAAGGAGGGACAGGAGGGTATGGCTACACCTTC.

This sequence joins TRBV5-1 and TRBJ2-2, with D unresolved. There are 15 residues in the CDR3. Germline CDR1 SGHRS, CDR2 YFSETQ. V lost 0 bases and J 3 bases, leaving 9 bases between the germline ends. CDR3 in DNA: TGCGCCAGCAGCTTGGAAGTAGCTTACACCGGGGAGCTGTTTTTT. The encoded protein is CASSLEVAYTGELFF.

The chain combines TRBV9 with TRBJ2-3; 8 nucleotides align to TRBD2. With 0 bases clipped from V and 3 bases from J, the junction kept 6 bases outside the gene matches. CDR1 and CDR2 (germline): SGDLS, YYNGEE. This CDR3 region has 16 residues. The CDR3: CASSVAGGPPTDTQYF. CDR3 bases: TGTGCCAGCAGCGTAGCGGGGGGGCCCCCAACAGATACGCAGTATTTT.

The chain is built from TRBV19 and TRBJ2-2; TRBD2 agrees at 7 bases. Germline CDR1 LNHDA, CDR2 SQIVND (reference sequence). The J segment lost 8 bases and the V segment lost 2 bases, leaving 2 bases of the junction unmatched. This CDR3 comprises 13 residues. In DNA form, the CDR3 reads TGTGCCAGTAGTATAAGCGGGGTTGGGGAGCTGTTTTTT. Its protein product is CASSISGVGELFF.

This rearrangement joins TRBV5-1 to TRBJ1-1; perhaps TRBD1 as D (5 bases). The germline V gene has CDR1 SGHRS and CDR2 YFSETQ. V was pared by 4 bases and J by 1 base, with 11 bases between. There are 14 residues in the CDR3. CDR3 region: CASSTLQGNTEAFF. DNA for the CDR3: TGCGCCAGCAGCACGCTTCAGGGGAACACTGAAGCTTTCTTT.

This clone was recorded a few times. The V gene is TRBV29-1, the J gene TRBJ2-7, with 7 bases lining up with TRBD1. V lost 2 bases, J lost 3 bases, and 13 bases stayed unmatched. CDR1 and CDR2 (germline): SQVTM, ANQGSEA. The CDR3 has 16 amino acids. CDR3: CSVEYDGTEKDYEQYF. DNA of the CDR3: TGCAGCGTTGAATATGATGGGACAGAGAAAGACTACGAGCAGTACTTC.

The chain employs TRBV11-3 and TRBJ2-5; tentative D call: TRBD2 (5 bases). V lost 3 bases and J 4 bases, leaving 18 bases between the germline ends. In germline, CDR1 is SGHNT, CDR2 YENEEA. The CDR3 is 16 residues long. DNA for the CDR3: TGTGCCAGCAGCTTGGTCCAGCGGAGGCCGGTAGAGACCCAGTACTTC. Its translation: CASSLVQRRPVETQYF.

This clone turned up a few times. The gene calls are TRBV6-8 and TRBJ2-5; 10 bases are shared with TRBD2. Germline lookup yields CDR1 MNHGY and CDR2 SAAAGT. The CDR3 sequence is 15 residues long. V was pared by 2 bases and J by 5 bases, with 5 bases of the junction left unmatched. The DNA of the CDR3 is TGTGCCAGCAGTTACGGAGCGGGGGGGCTGGAGACCCAGTACTTC. This translates into CASSYGAGGLETQYF.

Here the CDR3 reads CASRGDRGKYGYTF. Written as DNA, the CDR3 is TGTGCCAGCAGAGGGGACAGGGGGAAATATGGCTACACCTTC. This rearrangement joins TRBV28 to TRBJ1-2, with 11 bases matching TRBD1. The CDR3 is 14 residues long. Germline values: CDR1 MDHEN, CDR2 SYDVKM. The V and J ends lost 6 bases and 5 bases, in that order; junction bases with no gene match: 5.

In this sample, this clone turned up a few times. The V and J genes are TRBV18 and TRBJ1-3; D gene unclear. Germline CDR1 and CDR2: KGHSH and LQKENI. CDR3 length equals 14 residues. V was cut by 0 bases and J by 8 bases, with 11 bases left in between. In DNA, the CDR3 is TGTGCCAGCTCACCACCGATTGCACTGGACACCATATATTTT. Translated, it gives CASSPPIALDTIYF.